Listed here are 9 T cell receptor beta chains from one sample, sequenced in a study of neurological immune-mediated disorders. TCRdb itself ran the 5' RACE reads through MiXCR, one entry per CDR3 protein. The repertoire includes about 59,000 distinct CDR3 sequences, roughly 12% of them detected once, and roughly a tenth sits in the top ten. Sequencing used PBMCs. The receptors derive from a woman aged 60-75 years with HTLV-1-associated myelopathy (HAM/TSP).

This clonotype was detected only a few times. CDR3 sequence: CASSLSFGAAPYEQYF. CDR3 nucleotides: TGTGCCAGCAGCCTTTCTTTCGGAGCGGCCCCCTACGAGCAGTACTTC. The chain joins TRBV3-1 to TRBJ2-7, with TRBD2 as a possible D gene (5 bases). This CDR3 has 16 residues. Germline loops: CDR1 LGHDT, CDR2 YNNKEL (reference sequence). Trimming shortened V by 4 bases and J by 2 bases, and 18 bases separated the two germline ends.

This clonotype is judged medium-sized. This chain joins TRBV20-1 and TRBJ2-7; 8 bases fit TRBD1. Germline assignment: CDR1 DFQATT and CDR2 SNEGSKA (reference sequence). J was trimmed by 0 bases and V by 1 base; bases with no gene match: 14. This CDR3 has 18 amino acids. The DNA for the CDR3 is TGCAGTGCTAGAGGCGGACAGGGCAAAGAACAACTCTCCTACGAGCAGTACTTC. It is translated as CSARGGQGKEQLSYEQYF.

This clonotype was observed at least ten times. This CDR3 is CASSLISGANVLTF. The CDR3 nucleotides are TGTGCCAGCAGCTTGATATCTGGGGCCAACGTCCTGACTTTC. The V call is TRBV5-6, the J call TRBJ2-6; D unclear. Germline V CDR1 and CDR2: SGHDT, YYEEEE. Trimming stripped 1 base from V and 1 base from J, with 3 bases between. The CDR3 totals 14 residues.

This clonotype has ten or more counts. The chain is built from TRBV6-4 and TRBJ1-1, with TRBD1 matching 8 bases. Trimming took 6 bases from V and 6 from J; bases not matched to a gene: 6. Per germline, CDR1 MRHNA and CDR2 SNTAGT. The CDR3 contains 13 residues. CDR3 loop: CASSEDRGSEAFF. The DNA for the CDR3 is TGTGCCAGCAGCGAAGACAGGGGTTCTGAAGCTTTCTTT.

The V gene is TRBV10-3, the J gene TRBJ1-5; D unclear. Germline CDR1 is ENHRY and CDR2 is SYGVKD. The CDR3 has 15 residues. The germline V and J ends were trimmed by 2 bases and 0 bases, with 8 bases remaining between them. The chain's CDR3 is CAISESVLSNQPQHF. The CDR3 coding sequence is TGTGCCATCAGTGAGAGTGTGCTTAGCAATCAGCCCCAGCATTTT.

This clonotype was counted at least ten times. The genes are TRBV5-1 and TRBJ2-5; 9 positions agree with TRBD1. CDR3 length: 14 amino acids. The J segment lost 5 bases and the V segment lost 7 bases, leaving 9 bases of the junction unmatched. Germline assignment: CDR1 SGHRS and CDR2 YFSETQ. The CDR3 region is CASAPDRGSETQYF. CDR3 coding DNA: TGCGCCAGCGCCCCGGACAGGGGATCCGAGACCCAGTACTTC.

This clonotype occurred a few times. The chain is built from TRBV28 and TRBJ2-7, with no clear D. The CDR3 totals 13 residues. CDR1 and CDR2 (germline): MDHEN, SYDVKM. V lost 4 bases to trimming and J lost 2 bases, with 9 bases between them. CDR3 residues: CASSWAQTYEQYF. The CDR3 bases are TGTGCCAGCAGTTGGGCTCAGACCTACGAGCAGTACTTC.

This clonotype showed up many times. J is TRBJ2-2 and V is TRBV2; D possibly corresponds to TRBD2 (6 bases). Germline V CDR1 and CDR2: SNHLY, FYNNEI. Trimming left V 5 bases short and J 3 bases short, with 10 bases between. This CDR3 has 14 residues. The CDR3 loop reads CASSRRAHTGELFF. The CDR3 nucleotides are TGTGCCAGCAGTAGGAGGGCGCACACCGGGGAGCTGTTTTTT. Complete variable domain (other parts from reference TRBV2 and TRBJ2-2): EPEVTQTPSHQVTQMGQEVILRCVPISNHLYFYWYRQILGQKVEFLVSFYNNEISEKSEIFDDQFSVERPDGSNFTLKIRSTKLEDSAMYFCASSRRAHTGELFFGEGSRLTVL.

There are many counts of this clonotype. This chain connects TRBV25-1 to TRBJ1-2; D not certain. The CDR3 spans 12 residues. Germline assignment: CDR1 MGHDK and CDR2 SYGVNS. Trimming stripped 4 bases from V and 5 bases from J, with 8 bases between. The CDR3 DNA reads TGTGCCAGCAGTGTCGGAGGTTATGGCTACACCTTC. The encoded protein is CASSVGGYGYTF.